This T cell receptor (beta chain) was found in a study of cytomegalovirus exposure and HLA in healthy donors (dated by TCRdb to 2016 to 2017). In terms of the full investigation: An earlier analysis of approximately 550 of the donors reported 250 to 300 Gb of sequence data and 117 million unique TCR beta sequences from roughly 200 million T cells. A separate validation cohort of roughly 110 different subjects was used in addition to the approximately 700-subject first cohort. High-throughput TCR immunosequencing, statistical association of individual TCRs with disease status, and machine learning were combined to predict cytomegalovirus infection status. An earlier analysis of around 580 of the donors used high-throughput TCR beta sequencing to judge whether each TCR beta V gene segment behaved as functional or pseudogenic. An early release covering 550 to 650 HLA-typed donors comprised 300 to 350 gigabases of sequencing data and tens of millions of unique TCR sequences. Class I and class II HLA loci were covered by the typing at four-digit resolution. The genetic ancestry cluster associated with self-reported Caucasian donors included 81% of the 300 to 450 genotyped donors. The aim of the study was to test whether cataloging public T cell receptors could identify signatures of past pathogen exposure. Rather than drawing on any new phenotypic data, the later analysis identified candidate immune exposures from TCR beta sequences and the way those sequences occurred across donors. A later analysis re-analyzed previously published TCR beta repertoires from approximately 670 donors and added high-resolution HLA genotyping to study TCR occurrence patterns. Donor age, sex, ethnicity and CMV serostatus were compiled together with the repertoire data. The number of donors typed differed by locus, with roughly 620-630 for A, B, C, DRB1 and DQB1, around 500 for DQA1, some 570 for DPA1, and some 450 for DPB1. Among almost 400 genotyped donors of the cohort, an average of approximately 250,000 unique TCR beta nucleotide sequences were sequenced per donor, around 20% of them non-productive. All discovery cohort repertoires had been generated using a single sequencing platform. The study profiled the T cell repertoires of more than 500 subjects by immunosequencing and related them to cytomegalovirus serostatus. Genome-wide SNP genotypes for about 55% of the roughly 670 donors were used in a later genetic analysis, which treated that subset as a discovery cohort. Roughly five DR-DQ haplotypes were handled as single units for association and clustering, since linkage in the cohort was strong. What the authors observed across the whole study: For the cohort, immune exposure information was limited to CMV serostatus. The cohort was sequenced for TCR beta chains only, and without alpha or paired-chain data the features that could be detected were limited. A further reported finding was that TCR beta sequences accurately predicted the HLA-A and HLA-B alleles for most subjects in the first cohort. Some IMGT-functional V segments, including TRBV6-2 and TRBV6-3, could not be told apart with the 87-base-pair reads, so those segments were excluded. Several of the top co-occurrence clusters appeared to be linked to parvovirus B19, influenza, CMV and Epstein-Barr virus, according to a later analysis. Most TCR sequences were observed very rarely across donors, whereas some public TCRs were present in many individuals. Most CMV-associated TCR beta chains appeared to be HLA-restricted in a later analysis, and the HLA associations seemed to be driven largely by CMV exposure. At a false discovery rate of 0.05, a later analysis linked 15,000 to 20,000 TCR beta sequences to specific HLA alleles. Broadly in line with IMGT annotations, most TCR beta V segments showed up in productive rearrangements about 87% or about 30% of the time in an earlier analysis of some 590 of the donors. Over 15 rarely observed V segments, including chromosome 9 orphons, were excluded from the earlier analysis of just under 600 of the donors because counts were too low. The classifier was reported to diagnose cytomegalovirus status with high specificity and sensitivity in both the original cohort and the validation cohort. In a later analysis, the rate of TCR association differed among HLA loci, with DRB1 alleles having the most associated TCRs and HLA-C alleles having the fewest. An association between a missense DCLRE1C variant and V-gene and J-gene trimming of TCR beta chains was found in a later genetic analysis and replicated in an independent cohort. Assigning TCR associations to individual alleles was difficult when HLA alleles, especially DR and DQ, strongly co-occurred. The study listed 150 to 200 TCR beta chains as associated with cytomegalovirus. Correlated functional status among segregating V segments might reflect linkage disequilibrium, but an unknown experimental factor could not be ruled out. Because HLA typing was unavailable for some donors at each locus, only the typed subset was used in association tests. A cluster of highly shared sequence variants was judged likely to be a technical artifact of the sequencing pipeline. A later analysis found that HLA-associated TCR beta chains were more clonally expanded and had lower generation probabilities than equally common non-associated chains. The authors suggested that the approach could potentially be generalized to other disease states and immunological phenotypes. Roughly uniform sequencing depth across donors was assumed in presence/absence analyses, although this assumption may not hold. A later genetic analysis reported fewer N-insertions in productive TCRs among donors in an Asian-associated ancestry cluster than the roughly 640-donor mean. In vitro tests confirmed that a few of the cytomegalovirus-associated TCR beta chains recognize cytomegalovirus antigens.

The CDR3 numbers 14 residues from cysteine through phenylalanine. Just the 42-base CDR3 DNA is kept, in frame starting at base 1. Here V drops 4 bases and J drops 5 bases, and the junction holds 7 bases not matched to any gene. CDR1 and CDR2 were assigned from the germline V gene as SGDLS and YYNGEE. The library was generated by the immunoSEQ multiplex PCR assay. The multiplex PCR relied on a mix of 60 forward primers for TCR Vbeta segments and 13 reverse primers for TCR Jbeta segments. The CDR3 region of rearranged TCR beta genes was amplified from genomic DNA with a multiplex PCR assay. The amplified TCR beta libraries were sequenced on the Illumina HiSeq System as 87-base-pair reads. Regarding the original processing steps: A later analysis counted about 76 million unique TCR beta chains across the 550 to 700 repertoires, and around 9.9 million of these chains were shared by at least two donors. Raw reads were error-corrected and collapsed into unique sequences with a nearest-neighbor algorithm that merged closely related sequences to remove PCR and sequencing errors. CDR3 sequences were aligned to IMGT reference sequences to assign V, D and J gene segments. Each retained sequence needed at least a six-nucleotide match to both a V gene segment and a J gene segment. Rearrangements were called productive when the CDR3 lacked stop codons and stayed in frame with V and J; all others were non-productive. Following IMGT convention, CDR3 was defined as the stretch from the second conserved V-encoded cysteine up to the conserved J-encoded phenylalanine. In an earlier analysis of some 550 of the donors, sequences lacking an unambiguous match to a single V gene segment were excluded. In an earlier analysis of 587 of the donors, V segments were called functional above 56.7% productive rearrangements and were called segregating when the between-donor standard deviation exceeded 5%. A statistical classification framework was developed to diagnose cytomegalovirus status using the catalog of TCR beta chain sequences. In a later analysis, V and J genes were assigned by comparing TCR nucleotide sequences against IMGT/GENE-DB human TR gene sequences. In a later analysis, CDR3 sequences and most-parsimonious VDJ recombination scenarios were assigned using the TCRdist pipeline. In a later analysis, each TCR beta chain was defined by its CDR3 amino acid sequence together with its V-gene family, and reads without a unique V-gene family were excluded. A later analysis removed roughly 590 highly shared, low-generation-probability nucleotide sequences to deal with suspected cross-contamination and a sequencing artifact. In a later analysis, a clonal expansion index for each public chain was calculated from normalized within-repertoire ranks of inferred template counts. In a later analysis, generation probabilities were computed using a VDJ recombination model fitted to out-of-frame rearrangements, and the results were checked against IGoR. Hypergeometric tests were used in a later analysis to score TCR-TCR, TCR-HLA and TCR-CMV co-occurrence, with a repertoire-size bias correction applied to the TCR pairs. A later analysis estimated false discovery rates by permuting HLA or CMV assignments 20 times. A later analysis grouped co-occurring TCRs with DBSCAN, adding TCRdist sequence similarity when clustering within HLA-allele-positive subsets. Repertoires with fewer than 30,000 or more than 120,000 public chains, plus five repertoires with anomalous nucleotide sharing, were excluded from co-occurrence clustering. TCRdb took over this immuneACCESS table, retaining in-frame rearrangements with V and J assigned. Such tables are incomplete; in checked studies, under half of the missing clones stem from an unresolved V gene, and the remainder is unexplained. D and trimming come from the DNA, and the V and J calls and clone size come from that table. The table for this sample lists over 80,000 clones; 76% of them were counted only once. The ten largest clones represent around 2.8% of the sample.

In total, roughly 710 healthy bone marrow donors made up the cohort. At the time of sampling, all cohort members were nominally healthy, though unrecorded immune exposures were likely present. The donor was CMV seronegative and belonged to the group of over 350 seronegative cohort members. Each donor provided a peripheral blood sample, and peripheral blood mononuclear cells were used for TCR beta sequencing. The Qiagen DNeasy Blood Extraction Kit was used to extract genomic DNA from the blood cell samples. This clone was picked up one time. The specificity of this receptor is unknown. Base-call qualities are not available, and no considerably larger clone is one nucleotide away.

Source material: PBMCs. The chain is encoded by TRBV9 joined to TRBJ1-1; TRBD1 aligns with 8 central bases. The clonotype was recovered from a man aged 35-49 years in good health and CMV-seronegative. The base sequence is TGTGCCAGCAGCCCAAGGACAGGGAAGACTGAAGCTTTCTTT. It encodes CASSPRTGKTEAFF.